The 30 T cell receptor beta chains listed next were all sequenced from one sample in a study of shared clonotypes between healthy human individuals. Here immunoSEQ multiplex PCR was the method, and the copy in TCRdb shows in-frame clones only, minus some. The table records about 2 million clones, less than 95% of them present only once. Naive-designated CD8 cells lacked CD45RO, were positively enriched for CCR7, and omitted terminally differentiated effector memory CD45RA+ cells. Sequencing was done on a sample of naive CD8+ T cells sorted from blood. These receptors all stem from a man aged 18 to 29 in good health.

This chain links TRBV29-1 with TRBJ2-1; 9 nucleotides agree with TRBD2. This CDR3 has 14 amino acids. J was trimmed by 8 bases and V by 1 base; bases with no gene match: 6. In germline, CDR1 is SQVTM, CDR2 ANQGSEA. The CDR3 here is CSVEGSSGAHEQFF. The CDR3, as DNA: TGCAGCGTTGAAGGGTCTAGCGGGGCCCATGAGCAGTTCTTC.

The CDR3 nucleotides read TGTGCCAGTAGTTCGGGACAGGGGAACTACGAGCAGTACTTC. Encoded protein: CASSSGQGNYEQYF. This chain joins TRBV19 and TRBJ2-7, with 10 bases identical to TRBD1. This CDR3 has 14 residues. With 5 bases clipped from V and 3 bases from J, the junction kept 4 bases outside the gene matches. Per germline, CDR1 LNHDA and CDR2 SQIVND (reference sequence).

This chain joins TRBV28 and TRBJ1-2; tentatively, D is TRBD1 (6 bases). CDR3 length: 14 residues. Trimming shortened V by 5 bases and J by 2 bases, and 12 bases separated the two germline ends. Germline V gene sequence: CDR1 MDHEN, CDR2 SYDVKM. The CDR3 DNA sequence: TGTGCCAGCAGTCCAGGGGTGGGAAACTATGGCTACACCTTC. Protein product: CASSPGVGNYGYTF.

The rearrangement joins TRBV4-3 to TRBJ2-3, with unresolved D. CDR3 size: 14 residues. V dropped 0 bases and J dropped 4 bases, with 8 bases sitting between them. Germline V gene data show CDR1 as LGHNA and CDR2 as YSLEER. In nucleotides, the CDR3 is TGCGCCAGCAGCCAAGAGACCTCCGCAGATACGCAGTATTTT. Protein: CASSQETSADTQYF.

The V call is TRBV14, the J call TRBJ2-3, with TRBD2 matching 15 bases. This CDR3 has 15 residues. V lost 5 bases and J lost 6; bases outside the gene matches: 3. Germline CDR1 and CDR2: SGHDN and FVKESK. The CDR3, as DNA: TGTGCCAGCAGCTGGACTAGCGGGGGGGCTGATACGCAGTATTTT. Translation gives CASSWTSGGADTQYF. The full variable domain, rest sourced from reference TRBV14 and TRBJ2-3, is EAGVTQFPSHSVIEKGQTVTLRCDPISGHDNLYWYRRVMGKEIKFLLHFVKESKQDESGMPNNRFLAERTGGTYSTLKVQPAELEDSGVYFCASSWTSGGADTQYFGPGTRLTVL.

J is TRBJ2-7 and V is TRBV25-1; D may be TRBD2 (6 bases). With 3 bases removed from V and 0 bases from J, the gap between germline ends came to 15 bases. Germline values: CDR1 MGHDK, CDR2 SYGVNS. The CDR3 has 16 amino acids. DNA for the CDR3: TGTGCCAGCAGTGAGTCCGCGGGGTCGAGCTCCTACGAGCAGTACTTC. Translation: CASSESAGSSSYEQYF.

This rearrangement joins TRBV27 to TRBJ1-2, with TRBD1 as a possible D gene (5 bases). The V and J ends lost 6 bases and 4 bases respectively, with 12 bases between them. Germline V lookup: CDR1 MNHEY, CDR2 SMNVEV (reference sequence). CDR3 length: 13 residues. CDR3 in amino acids: CASSLDTGYGYTF. Written as DNA, the CDR3 is TGTGCCAGCAGCCTGGACACCGGCTATGGCTACACCTTC.

This chain joins TRBV6-1 and TRBJ2-7; 7 bases agree with TRBD2. This CDR3 comprises 14 residues. Germline CDR1 MNHNS, CDR2 SASEGT. J gave up 3 bases and V 4 bases, and 6 bases lay outside the gene matches. DNA of the CDR3: TGTGCCAGCAGTGGCCTACTAGCGCACTACGAGCAGTACTTC. Protein sequence: CASSGLLAHYEQYF.

The chain is built from TRBV10-1 and TRBJ2-2; tentatively, D is TRBD1 or TRBD2 (5 bases each). This CDR3 is 16 amino acids long. Trimming pared 4 bases from V and 3 bases from J, leaving 15 bases between. The V gene's germline CDR1 is WNHNN and CDR2 SYGVQD (reference sequence). Here the CDR3 DNA reads TGCGCCAGCAGTGGGACCTTCATGGGGGACACCGGGGAGCTGTTTTTT. Translated, it gives CASSGTFMGDTGELFF.

On this clone: Other DNA sequences within the sample encode an identical CDR3. The V and J genes are TRBV27 and TRBJ2-7; 10 bases map to TRBD1. V dropped 5 bases and J dropped 0; count of bases not matched to a gene: 1. The CDR3 loop spans 14 amino acids. CDR1 and CDR2 from the germline V gene are MNHEY and SMNVEV (reference sequence). The CDR3, as DNA: TGTGCCAGCAGTAGGACAGGGGGCTCCTACGAGCAGTACTTC. Amino acid sequence: CASSRTGGSYEQYF.

The rearrangement uses TRBV27 and TRBJ2-2; tentatively, D is TRBD2 (6 bases). Germline V lookup: CDR1 MNHEY, CDR2 SMNVEV (reference sequence). The CDR3 runs 14 residues. V was pared by 8 bases and J by 4 bases, with 14 bases between. The CDR3 region has the DNA TGTGCCAGCGCGCCGGGACTTCTCACCGGGGAGCTGTTTTTT. It specifies CASAPGLLTGELFF.

The chain carries TRBV6-1 and TRBJ1-1, with a tentative D call TRBD1 (6 bases). V was pared by 5 bases and J by 0 bases, with 13 bases between. This CDR3 region has 15 residues. CDR1 MNHNS and CDR2 SASEGT come from the germline V gene. Here the CDR3 reads CASSPFRGMNTEAFF. Here the CDR3 DNA reads TGTGCCAGCAGTCCCTTCAGGGGCATGAACACTGAAGCTTTCTTT.

The chain recombines TRBV30 with TRBJ2-7, with D possibly being TRBD1 (6 bases). The V end was cut by 0 bases, the J end by 0 bases, with 15 bases between. The CDR3 is 16 amino acids. CDR1 GTSNPN and CDR2 SVGIG come from the germline V gene (reference sequence). The CDR3 here is CAWSVLPGVFSYEQYF. The DNA for the CDR3 is TGTGCCTGGAGTGTATTGCCAGGGGTCTTCTCCTACGAGCAGTACTTC.

The rearrangement links TRBV13 to TRBJ2-7, with 9 bases lining up with TRBD1. The CDR3 spans 14 residues. Germline-derived CDR1 and CDR2 are PRHDT and FYEKMQ (reference sequence). The ends lost 4 bases at V and 3 bases at J; junction bases unmatched: 4. The CDR3 sequence is CASSSGTGLYEQYF. The CDR3, as DNA: TGTGCCAGCAGCTCCGGGACAGGGCTCTACGAGCAGTACTTC.

This chain connects TRBV6-1 to TRBJ1-5; D possibly corresponds to TRBD1 (6 bases). The CDR3 contains 15 residues. Germline-derived CDR1 and CDR2 are MNHNS and SASEGT. V dropped 4 bases and J dropped 0 bases, with 10 bases sitting between them. The CDR3 DNA sequence: TGTGCCAGCAGTGCAGGGGCCCATAGCAATCAGCCCCAGCATTTT. This gives the protein CASSAGAHSNQPQHF.

The rearrangement links TRBV28 to TRBJ2-7; 10 bases align to TRBD1. The CDR3 consists of 12 residues. The junction had 5 bases not matched to a gene; V was cut back by 8 bases and J by 7 bases. Germline V gene data show CDR1 as MDHEN and CDR2 as SYDVKM. DNA for the CDR3: TGTGCCAGCCGACAGGGGGCGGGGGAGCAGTACTTC. Translating gives CASRQGAGEQYF. Full variable domain (missing parts from reference TRBV28 and TRBJ2-7): DVKVTQSSRYLVKRTGEKVFLECVQDMDHENMFWYRQDPGLGLRLIYFSYDVKMKEKGDIPEGYSVSREKKERFSLILESASTNQTSMYLCASRQGAGEQYFGPGTRLTVT.

The chain employs TRBV19 and TRBJ1-2, with 12 nucleotides matching TRBD1. V lost 3 bases and J lost 6; bases outside the gene matches: 5. CDR1 LNHDA and CDR2 SQIVND come from the germline V gene (reference sequence). This CDR3 contains 15 residues. The CDR3 nucleotides are TGTGCCAGTAGTATGGGACAGGGGGCCGAGCATGGCTACACCTTC. Translation gives CASSMGQGAEHGYTF.

The chain links TRBV30 to TRBJ1-3, with TRBD1 matching over 7 bases. V lost 3 bases and J lost 2; bases outside the gene matches: 10. The length of the CDR3 is 16 residues. Germline V gene sequence: CDR1 GTSNPN, CDR2 SVGIG (reference sequence). In DNA form, the CDR3 reads TGTGCCTGGAGCCGATTACCCGGGACAGCTGGAAACACCATATATTTT. Amino acid sequence: CAWSRLPGTAGNTIYF.

The chain links TRBV6-1 to TRBJ1-3, with D uncertain. V lost 2 bases to trimming and J lost 4 bases, with 6 bases between them. Germline V gene data show CDR1 as MNHNS and CDR2 as SASEGT. The CDR3 extends over 13 amino acids. The CDR3 region has the DNA TGTGCCAGCAGTGAATTTTCAGGAAACACCATATATTTT. Translation gives CASSEFSGNTIYF.

This clone has a count of ten or more. The genes are TRBV5-4 and TRBJ1-1; possible D gene TRBD1, 5 bases. CDR3 size: 15 residues. Germline V gives CDR1 SGHNT, CDR2 YYREEE (reference sequence). The V and J ends lost 1 base and 3 bases respectively, with 13 bases between them. Written as DNA, the CDR3 is TGTGCCAGCAGCTTGACCGCGCGGGGGGACACTGAAGCTTTCTTT. Encoded protein: CASSLTARGDTEAFF.

This clone showed up just a few times. CDR3 coding DNA: TGTGCCAGCGCGGGGGAGCCCTCCTACGAGCAGTACTTC. Translation: CASAGEPSYEQYF. J is TRBJ2-7 and V is TRBV2, with 7 nucleotides matching TRBD2. The junction had 4 bases not matched to a gene; V was cut back by 8 bases and J by 0 bases. This CDR3 region has 13 residues. The germline V gene encodes CDR1 SNHLY and CDR2 FYNNEI. Based on the CDR3 plus reference TRBV2 and TRBJ2-7, the full variable domain is EPEVTQTPSHQVTQMGQEVILRCVPISNHLYFYWYRQILGQKVEFLVSFYNNEISEKSEIFDDQFSVERPDGSNFTLKIRSTKLEDSAMYFCASAGEPSYEQYFGPGTRLTVT.

The chain employs TRBV10-3 and TRBJ2-3; 7 positions match TRBD2. In germline, CDR1 is ENHRY, CDR2 SYGVKD. CDR3 length: 16 residues. V gave up 3 bases and J gave up 7 bases; unmatched junction bases: 13. The CDR3 spells CAISDDLGGSGNTQYF. CDR3 DNA sequence: TGTGCCATCAGTGACGATCTTGGCGGGAGTGGGAATACGCAGTATTTT.

The chain is built from TRBV4-3 and TRBJ2-7; perhaps TRBD2 as D (5 bases). CDR3 size: 14 residues. V shed 4 bases and J shed 3 bases, with 13 bases lying between them. Germline V CDR1 and CDR2: LGHNA, YSLEER. DNA for the CDR3: TGCGCCAGCAGCCCCGGACTGGAAAACTACGAGCAGTACTTC. Translating gives CASSPGLENYEQYF.

The chain is built from TRBV11-2 and TRBJ2-7, with TRBD1 matching 7 bases. Germline V lookup: CDR1 SGHAT, CDR2 FQNNGV. Germline trimming cut 1 base from V and 3 bases from J; bases unmatched to any gene: 9. CDR3 size: 16 residues. The CDR3 loop is CASSLVDRARDYEQYF. The CDR3 DNA reads as TGTGCCAGCAGCTTAGTTGACAGGGCAAGGGACTACGAGCAGTACTTC.

This clone was recorded once. J is TRBJ2-2 and V is TRBV15, with a weak D call TRBD2 (5 bases). Per germline, CDR1 LNHNV and CDR2 YYDKDF (reference sequence). Between the trimmed V and J ends, which lost 8 bases and 2 bases, there was a span of 12 bases. The CDR3 spans 14 residues. CDR3 coding DNA: TGTGCCACCCTCCCTGAGGGAAACACCGGGGAGCTGTTTTTT. Amino acids: CATLPEGNTGELFF. Combining the CDR3 with reference TRBV15 and TRBJ2-2 gives the whole variable domain DAMVIQNPRYQVTQFGKPVTLSCSQTLNHNVMYWYQQKSSQAPKLLFHYYDKDFNNEADTPDNFQSRRPNTSFCFLDIRSPGLGDTAMYLCATLPEGNTGELFFGEGSRLTVL.

This sequence joins TRBV28 and TRBJ2-3; D ambiguous. Trimming left V 4 bases short and J 0 bases short, with 11 bases between. The CDR3 consists of 15 residues. CDR1 and CDR2 (germline): MDHEN, SYDVKM. The CDR3 protein is CASSSDISSTDTQYF. The CDR3 DNA is TGTGCCAGCAGTTCCGATATATCGAGCACAGATACGCAGTATTTT.

This CDR3 is CAWSSRQAGLIEAFF. CDR3 in DNA: TGTGCCTGGAGTTCCAGACAGGCCGGACTTATAGAAGCTTTCTTT. The V gene is TRBV30, the J gene TRBJ1-1; possibly TRBD1 for D (6 bases). V was trimmed by 2 bases and J by 8 bases, leaving 21 bases between them. CDR1 and CDR2 (germline): GTSNPN, SVGIG (reference sequence). This CDR3 spans 15 amino acids. Drawing the rest from reference TRBV30 and TRBJ1-1, the complete variable domain is SQTIHQWPATLVQPVGSPLSLECTVEGTSNPNLYWYRQAAGRGLQLLFYSVGIGQISSEVPQNLSASRPQDRQFILSSKKLLLSDSGFYLCAWSSRQAGLIEAFFGQGTRLTVV.

The rearrangement uses TRBV10-3 and TRBJ1-2, with 7 positions matching TRBD1. This CDR3 region has 13 residues. The germline gives CDR1 ENHRY, CDR2 SYGVKD. V lost 2 bases and J lost 3; bases outside the gene matches: 0. CDR3 sequence reads: CAISETGDYGYTF. In DNA, the CDR3 is TGTGCCATCAGTGAGACAGGGGACTATGGCTACACCTTC.

V usage is TRBV27 and J usage is TRBJ2-5, with D tentatively TRBD1 (5 bases). CDR3 length equals 13 residues. Germline V gene sequence: CDR1 MNHEY, CDR2 SMNVEV (reference sequence). Between the trimmed V and J ends, which lost 6 bases and 5 bases, there was a span of 13 bases. CDR3 loop: CASSQIQGETQYF. The CDR3 DNA reads TGTGCCAGCAGCCAAATTCAGGGCGAGACCCAGTACTTC.

The rearrangement links TRBV30 to TRBJ2-1; D ambiguous. CDR3 length equals 12 residues. Germline V lookup: CDR1 GTSNPN, CDR2 SVGIG (reference sequence). Between the trimmed V and J ends, which lost 2 bases and 8 bases, there was a span of 10 bases. The CDR3 bases are TGTGCCTGGAGTTCCAGCCCCCATGAGCAGTTCTTC. Translation gives CAWSSSPHEQFF.